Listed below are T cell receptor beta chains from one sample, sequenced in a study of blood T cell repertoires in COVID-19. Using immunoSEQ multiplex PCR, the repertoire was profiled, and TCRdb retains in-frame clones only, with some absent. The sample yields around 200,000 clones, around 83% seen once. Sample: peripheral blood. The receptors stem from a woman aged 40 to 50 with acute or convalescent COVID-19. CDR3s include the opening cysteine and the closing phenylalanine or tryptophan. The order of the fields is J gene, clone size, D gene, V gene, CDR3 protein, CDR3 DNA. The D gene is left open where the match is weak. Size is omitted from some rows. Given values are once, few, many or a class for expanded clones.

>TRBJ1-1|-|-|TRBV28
CASSLEWNTEAFF
TGTGCCAGCAGTTTGGAGTGGAACACTGAAGCTTTCTTT
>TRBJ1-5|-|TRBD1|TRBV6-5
CASSRGTGSNQPQHF
TGTGCCAGCAGCCGCGGGACAGGGAGCAATCAGCCCCAGCATTTT
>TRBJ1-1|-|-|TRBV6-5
CASSFGFLTEAFF
TGTGCCAGCAGTTTCGGGTTTCTCACTGAAGCTTTCTTT
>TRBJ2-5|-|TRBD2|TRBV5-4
CASSLVAGGGQETQYF
TGTGCCAGCAGCTTGGTAGCGGGAGGAGGCCAAGAGACCCAGTACTTC
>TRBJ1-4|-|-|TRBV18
CASSPTGPRTVFNEKLFF
TGTGCCAGCTCACCAACTGGTCCTAGGACAGTGTTTAATGAAAAACTGTTTTTT
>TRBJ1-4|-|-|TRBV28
CASSPQNRGTNEKLFF
TGTGCCAGCAGTCCCCAGAATCGAGGGACTAATGAAAAACTGTTTTTT
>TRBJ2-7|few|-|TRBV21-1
CASRDSGTSVYEQYF
TGTGCCAGCAGGGATTCCGGGACTAGCGTTTACGAGCAGTACTTC
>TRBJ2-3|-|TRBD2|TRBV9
CASSPSGGTDTQYF
TGTGCCAGCAGCCCCAGCGGGGGCACAGATACGCAGTATTTT
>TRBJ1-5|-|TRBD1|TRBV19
CASSIEGGQAYSNQPQHF
TGTGCCAGTAGTATAGAAGGGGGACAGGCTTATAGCAATCAGCCCCAGCATTTT
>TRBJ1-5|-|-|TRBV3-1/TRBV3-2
CASSQDPGENQPQHF
TGTGCCAGCAGCCAAGATCCGGGAGAGAATCAGCCCCAGCATTTT
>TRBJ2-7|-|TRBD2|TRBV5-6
CASSSIRSGGIRDEQYF
TGTGCCAGCAGCTCGATCAGGAGCGGGGGAATAAGGGACGAGCAGTACTTC
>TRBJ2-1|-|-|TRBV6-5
CASGGYGGWTDEQFF
TGTGCCAGTGGGGGTTATGGGGGGTGGACGGATGAGCAGTTCTTC
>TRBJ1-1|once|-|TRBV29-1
CSVPRWGRTEAFF
TGCAGCGTACCCCGGTGGGGCAGAACTGAAGCTTTCTTT
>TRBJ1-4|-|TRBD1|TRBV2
CASSLRTGTNEKLFF
TGTGCCAGCAGTCTCAGGACAGGAACTAATGAAAAACTGTTTTTT
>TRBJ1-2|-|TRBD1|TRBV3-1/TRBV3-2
CASRRGTGSDGYTF
TGTGCCAGCAGACGAGGGACAGGATCTGATGGCTACACCTTC
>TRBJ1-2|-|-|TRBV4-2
CASSQDRGREGYGYTF
TGTGCCAGCAGCCAAGATCGGGGGAGGGAGGGGTATGGCTACACCTTC
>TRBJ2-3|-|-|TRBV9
CASSSAPLAPSDTQYF
TGTGCCAGCAGTTCTGCCCCACTAGCTCCGTCAGATACGCAGTATTTT
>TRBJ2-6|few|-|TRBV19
CASREAGSGANVLTF
TGTGCCAGTAGGGAGGCGGGATCTGGGGCCAACGTCCTGACTTTC
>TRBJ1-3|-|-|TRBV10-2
CASSGRGSSGNTIYF
TGCGCCAGCAGTGGCCGAGGGTCCTCTGGAAACACCATATATTTT
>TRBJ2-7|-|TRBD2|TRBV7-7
CASSPHSGSNYEQYF
TGTGCCAGCAGTCCGCATAGCGGGAGTAACTACGAGCAGTACTTC
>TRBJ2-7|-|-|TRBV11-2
CASSLAYEQYF
TGTGCCAGCAGCCTCGCCTACGAGCAGTACTTC
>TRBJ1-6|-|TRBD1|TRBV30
CAWSVSQGASPLHF
TGTGCCTGGAGTGTGAGCCAGGGGGCATCACCCCTCCACTTT
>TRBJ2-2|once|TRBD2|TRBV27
CASSWASGTGELFF
TGTGCCAGCAGTTGGGCTAGCGGCACCGGGGAGCTGTTTTTT
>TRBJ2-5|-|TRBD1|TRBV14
CASSPRTGRETQYF
TGTGCCAGCAGCCCCCGGACAGGGCGGGAGACCCAGTACTTC
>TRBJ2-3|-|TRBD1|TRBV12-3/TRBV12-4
CASRRQGSDTQYF
TGTGCCAGCAGGCGACAGGGGTCAGATACGCAGTATTTT
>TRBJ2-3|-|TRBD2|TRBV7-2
CASSYSGRGTDTQYF
TGTGCCAGCAGCTATAGCGGGAGGGGGACAGATACGCAGTATTTT
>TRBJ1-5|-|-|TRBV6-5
CASRVDWGDQPQHF
TGTGCCAGCAGGGTTGACTGGGGCGATCAGCCCCAGCATTTT
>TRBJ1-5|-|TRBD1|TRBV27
CASSSLQGASNQPQHF
TGTGCCAGCAGTTCCTTACAGGGGGCTAGCAATCAGCCCCAGCATTTT
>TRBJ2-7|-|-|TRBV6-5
CASSPGISYEQYF
TGTGCCAGCAGTCCCGGGATTTCCTACGAGCAGTACTTC
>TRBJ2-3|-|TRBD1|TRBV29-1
CSVVGQGEADTQYF
TGCAGCGTTGTGGGACAGGGGGAAGCGGATACGCAGTATTTT
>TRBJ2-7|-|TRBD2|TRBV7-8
CASSRSGLAGVEPYEQYF
TGTGCCAGCAGCCGTTCGGGACTAGCGGGGGTAGAGCCCTACGAGCAGTACTTC
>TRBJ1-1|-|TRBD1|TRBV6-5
CASSPGGNRPEAFF
TGTGCCAGCAGCCCAGGGGGCAATCGGCCTGAAGCTTTCTTT
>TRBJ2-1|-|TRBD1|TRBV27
CASSLGYRGLNEQFF
TGTGCCAGCAGCCTGGGGTACAGGGGGCTCAATGAGCAGTTCTTC
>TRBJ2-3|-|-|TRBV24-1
CATSDLGSPTDTQYF
TGTGCCACCAGTGATTTGGGCTCTCCCACAGATACGCAGTATTTT
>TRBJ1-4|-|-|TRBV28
CASSSSQRFNEKLFF
TGTGCCAGCAGTTCATCTCAGCGTTTTAATGAAAAACTGTTTTTT
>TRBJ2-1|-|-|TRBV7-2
CASSFSEQFF
TGTGCCAGCAGCTTCAGTGAGCAGTTCTTC
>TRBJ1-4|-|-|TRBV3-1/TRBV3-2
CASSQDSSGKLFF
TGTGCCAGCAGCCAAGATTCTTCGGGGAAGTTGTTTTTT
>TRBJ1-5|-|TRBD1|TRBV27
CASSLSGGGYRGPQHF
TGTGCCAGCAGTTTATCAGGGGGCGGTTACCGAGGGCCCCAGCATTTT
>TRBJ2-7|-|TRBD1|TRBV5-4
CASSKDRVSSYEQYF
TGTGCCAGCAGCAAAGACAGGGTAAGCTCCTACGAGCAGTACTTC
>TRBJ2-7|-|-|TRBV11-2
CASSLVLAGAGEQYF
TGTGCCAGCAGCTTAGTGCTAGCCGGTGCTGGCGAGCAGTACTTC
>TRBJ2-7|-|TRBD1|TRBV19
CASSRSGTGYYEQYF
TGTGCCAGTAGTAGATCCGGGACAGGGTACTACGAGCAGTACTTC
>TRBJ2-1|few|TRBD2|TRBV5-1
CASRTSGGPFLYNEQFF
TGCGCCAGCAGGACTAGCGGGGGGCCATTCCTATACAATGAGCAGTTCTTC
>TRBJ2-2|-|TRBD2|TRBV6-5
CASSYSGGGAGELFF
TGTGCCAGCAGTTACTCAGGCGGGGGGGCCGGGGAGCTGTTTTTT
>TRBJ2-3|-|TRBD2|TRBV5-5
CASSLGSGLAVTDTQYF
TGTGCCAGCAGCTTGGGATCAGGACTAGCCGTGACAGATACGCAGTATTTT
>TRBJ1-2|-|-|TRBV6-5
CASSYSPAPTNYGYTF
TGTGCCAGCAGTTACTCTCCAGCGCCTACTAACTATGGCTACACCTTC
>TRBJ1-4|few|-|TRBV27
CASSPQTGKEKLFF
TGTGCCAGCAGTCCCCAGACAGGAAAGGAAAAACTGTTTTTT
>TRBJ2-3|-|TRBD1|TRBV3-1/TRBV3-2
CASSQYYRGFGADTQYF
TGTGCCAGCAGCCAATACTACAGGGGGTTCGGCGCAGATACGCAGTATTTT
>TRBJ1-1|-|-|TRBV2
CASVMDMNTEAFF
TGTGCCAGCGTTATGGACATGAACACTGAAGCTTTCTTT